This record concerns one TCR beta chain sequence. Its antigen is not known. The sample comes from a study of graft-versus-host responses after intestinal transplantation. Whole-study context: All recipients were given anti-thymocyte globulin induction, and tacrolimus and steroids were then administered for around three years.

Broader study findings: GvH clones were found in recipient marrow; some appeared first in ileum or blood.

TCRdb's copy holds only in-frame clones and misses some; the assay was immunoSEQ multiplex PCR. The sample records 74,000 or so clones, around 92% being singletons. The CDR3 spans 15 residues. The V segment lost 2 bases and the J segment 8 bases; nucleotides outside the gene matches: 5. Germline V gene lookup returns CDR1 SGHDT and CDR2 YYEEEE. The sample was PBMCs, taken 98 days after intestinal transplantation. This receptor was taken from a human patient who received an intestinal transplant, so some T cells may come from the graft donor. This rearrangement joins TRBV5-6 to TRBJ2-1; 12 nucleotides line up with TRBD2. CDR3 nucleotides: TGTGCCAGCAGCTTACAAGGACTAGCGGGACATGAGCAGTTCTTC. Translated, it gives CASSLQGLAGHEQFF.